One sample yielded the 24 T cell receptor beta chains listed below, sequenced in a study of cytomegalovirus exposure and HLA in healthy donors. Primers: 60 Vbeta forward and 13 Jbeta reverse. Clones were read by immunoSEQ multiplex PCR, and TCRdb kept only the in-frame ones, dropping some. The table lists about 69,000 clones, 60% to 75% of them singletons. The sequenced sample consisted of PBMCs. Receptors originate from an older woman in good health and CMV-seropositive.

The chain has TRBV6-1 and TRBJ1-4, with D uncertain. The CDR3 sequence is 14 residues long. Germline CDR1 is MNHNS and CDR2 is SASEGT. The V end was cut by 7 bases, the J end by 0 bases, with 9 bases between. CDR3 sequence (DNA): TGTGCCAGCACCCTTAGCACAACTAATGAAAAACTGTTTTTT. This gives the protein CASTLSTTNEKLFF.

CDR3 DNA: TGTGCCAGCAGCTCGTCCGGGGGGGCCTATGGCTACACCTTC. Its translation: CASSSSGGAYGYTF. This sequence joins TRBV2 and TRBJ1-2; TRBD1 is a possible D gene (6 bases). V shed 6 bases and J shed 4 bases, with 15 bases lying between them. The CDR3 spans 14 residues. CDR1 is SNHLY, CDR2 FYNNEI, per germline.

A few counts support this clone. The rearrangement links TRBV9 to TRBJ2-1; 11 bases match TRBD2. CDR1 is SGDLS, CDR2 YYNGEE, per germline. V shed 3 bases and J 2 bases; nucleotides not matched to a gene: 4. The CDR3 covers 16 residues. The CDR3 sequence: CASSEGLADTYNEQFF. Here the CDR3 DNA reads TGTGCCAGCAGCGAGGGACTAGCGGATACCTACAATGAGCAGTTCTTC. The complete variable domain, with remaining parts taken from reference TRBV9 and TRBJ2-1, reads DSGVTQTPKHLITATGQRVTLRCSPRSGDLSVYWYQQSLDQGLQFLIQYYNGEERAKGNILERFSAQQFPDLHSELNLSSLELGDSALYFCASSEGLADTYNEQFFGPGTRLTVL.

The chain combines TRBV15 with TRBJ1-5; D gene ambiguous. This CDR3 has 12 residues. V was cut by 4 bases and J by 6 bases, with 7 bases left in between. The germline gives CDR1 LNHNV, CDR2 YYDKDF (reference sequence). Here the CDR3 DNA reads TGTGCCACCAGCAATTCCCGTCAGCCCCAGCATTTT. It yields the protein CATSNSRQPQHF.

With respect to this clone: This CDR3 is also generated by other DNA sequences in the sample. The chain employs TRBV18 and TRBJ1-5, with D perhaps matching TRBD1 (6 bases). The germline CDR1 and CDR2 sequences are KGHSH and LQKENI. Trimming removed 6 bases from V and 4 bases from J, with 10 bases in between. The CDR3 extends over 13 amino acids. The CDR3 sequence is CASSSDRNQPQHF. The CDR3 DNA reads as TGTGCCAGCTCCTCGGACAGAAATCAGCCCCAGCATTTT.

The CDR3 DNA follows: TGCAGTGCCAAGGGGACAGGAGTAATGAACACTGAAGCTTTCTTT. It codes for CSAKGTGVMNTEAFF. The chain recombines TRBV29-1 with TRBJ1-1; TRBD1 matches at 8 bases. In germline, CDR1 is SQVTM, CDR2 ANQGSEA. The CDR3 has 15 amino acids.

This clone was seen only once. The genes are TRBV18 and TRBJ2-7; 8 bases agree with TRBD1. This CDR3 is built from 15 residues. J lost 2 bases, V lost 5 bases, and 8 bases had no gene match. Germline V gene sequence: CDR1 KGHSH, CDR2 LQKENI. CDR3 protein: CASSVGQGETYEQYF. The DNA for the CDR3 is TGTGCCAGCTCAGTTGGACAGGGTGAAACCTACGAGCAGTACTTC.

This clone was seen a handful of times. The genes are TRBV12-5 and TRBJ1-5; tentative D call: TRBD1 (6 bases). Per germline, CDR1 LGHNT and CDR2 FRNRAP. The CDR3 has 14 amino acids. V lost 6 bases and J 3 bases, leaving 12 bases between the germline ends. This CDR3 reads CASGNRVVNQPQHF. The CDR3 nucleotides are TGTGCTAGTGGGAACAGGGTAGTCAATCAGCCCCAGCATTTT.

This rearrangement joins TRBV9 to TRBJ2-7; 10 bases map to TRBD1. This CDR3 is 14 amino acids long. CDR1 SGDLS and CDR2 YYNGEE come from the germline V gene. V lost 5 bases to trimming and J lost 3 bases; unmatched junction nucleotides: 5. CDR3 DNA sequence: TGTGCCAGCAGTCTGGGACAGGGGAACTACGAGCAGTACTTC. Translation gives CASSLGQGNYEQYF.

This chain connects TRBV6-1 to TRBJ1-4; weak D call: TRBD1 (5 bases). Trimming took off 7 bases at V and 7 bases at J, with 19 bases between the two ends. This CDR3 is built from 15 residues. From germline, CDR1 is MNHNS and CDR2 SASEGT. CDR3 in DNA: TGTGCCAGCACCCCCCCTAAGGCGGGGGGTGAAAAACTGTTTTTT. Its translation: CASTPPKAGGEKLFF.

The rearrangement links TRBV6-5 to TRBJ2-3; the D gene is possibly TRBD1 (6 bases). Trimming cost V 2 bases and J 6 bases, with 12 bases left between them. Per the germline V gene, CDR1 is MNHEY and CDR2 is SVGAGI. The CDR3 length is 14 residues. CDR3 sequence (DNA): TGTGCCAGCAGTTACGGGGGCACGGTCGATACGCAGTATTTT. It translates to CASSYGGTVDTQYF.

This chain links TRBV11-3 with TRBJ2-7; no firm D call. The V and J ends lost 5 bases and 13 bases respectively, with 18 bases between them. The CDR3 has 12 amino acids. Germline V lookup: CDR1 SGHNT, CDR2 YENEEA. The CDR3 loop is CASSPVSPVRYF. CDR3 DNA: TGTGCCAGCAGCCCGGTAAGTCCGGTGAGATACTTC.

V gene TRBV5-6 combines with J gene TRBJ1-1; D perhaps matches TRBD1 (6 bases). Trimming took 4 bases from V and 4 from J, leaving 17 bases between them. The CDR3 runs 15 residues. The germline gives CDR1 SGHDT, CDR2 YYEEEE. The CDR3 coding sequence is TGTGCCAGCAGCCCGGGGGGGGCGGAGGTCACTGAAGCTTTCTTT. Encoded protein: CASSPGGAEVTEAFF.

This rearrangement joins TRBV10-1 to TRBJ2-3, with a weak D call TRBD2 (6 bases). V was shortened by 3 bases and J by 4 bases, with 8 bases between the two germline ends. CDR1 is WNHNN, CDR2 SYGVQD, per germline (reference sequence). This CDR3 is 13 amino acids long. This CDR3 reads CASSDGGSDTQYF. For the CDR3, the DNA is TGCGCCAGCAGTGACGGGGGTTCAGATACGCAGTATTTT.

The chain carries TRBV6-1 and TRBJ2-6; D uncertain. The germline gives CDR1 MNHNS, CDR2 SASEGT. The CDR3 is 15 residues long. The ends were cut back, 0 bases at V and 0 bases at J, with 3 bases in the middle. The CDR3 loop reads CASSEAASGANVLTF. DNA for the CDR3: TGTGCCAGCAGTGAAGCGGCCTCTGGGGCCAACGTCCTGACTTTC.

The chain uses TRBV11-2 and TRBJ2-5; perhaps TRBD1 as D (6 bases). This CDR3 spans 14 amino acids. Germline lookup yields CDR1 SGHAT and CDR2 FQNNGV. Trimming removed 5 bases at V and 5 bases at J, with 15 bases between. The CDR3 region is CASSLQGSRETQYF. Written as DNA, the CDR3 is TGTGCCAGCAGCCTCCAGGGGTCACGGGAGACCCAGTACTTC.

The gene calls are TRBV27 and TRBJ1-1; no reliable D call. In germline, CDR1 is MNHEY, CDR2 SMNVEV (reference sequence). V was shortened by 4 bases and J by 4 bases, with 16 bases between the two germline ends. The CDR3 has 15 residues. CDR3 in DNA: TGTGCCAGCAGTTCCCCCAGGTATAGTGGCACTGAAGCTTTCTTT. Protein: CASSSPRYSGTEAFF.

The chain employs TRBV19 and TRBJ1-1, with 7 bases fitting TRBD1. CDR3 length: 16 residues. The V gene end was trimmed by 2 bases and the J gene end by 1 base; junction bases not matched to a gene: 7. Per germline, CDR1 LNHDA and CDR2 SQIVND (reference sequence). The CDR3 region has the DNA TGTGCCAGTAGTATAACCGAGGGGGCCTGGAACACTGAAGCTTTCTTT. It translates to CASSITEGAWNTEAFF.

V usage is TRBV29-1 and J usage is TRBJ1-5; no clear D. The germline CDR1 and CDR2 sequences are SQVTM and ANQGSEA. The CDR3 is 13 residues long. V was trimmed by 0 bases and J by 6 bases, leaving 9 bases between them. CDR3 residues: CSVEEVAGQPQHF. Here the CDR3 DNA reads TGCAGCGTTGAAGAGGTCGCGGGTCAGCCCCAGCATTTT. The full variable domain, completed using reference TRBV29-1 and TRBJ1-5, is SAVISQKPSRDICQRGTSLTIQCQVDSQVTMMFWYRQQPGQSLTLIATANQGSEATYESGFVIDKFPISRPNLTFSTLTVSNMSPEDSSIYLCSVEEVAGQPQHFGDGTRLSIL.

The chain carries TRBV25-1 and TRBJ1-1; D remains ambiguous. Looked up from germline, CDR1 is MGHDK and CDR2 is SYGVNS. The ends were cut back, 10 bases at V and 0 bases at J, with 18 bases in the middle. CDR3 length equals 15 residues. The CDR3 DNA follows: TGTGCCACCTCAGTAACGTCCAGAATGAACACTGAAGCTTTCTTT. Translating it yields CATSVTSRMNTEAFF.

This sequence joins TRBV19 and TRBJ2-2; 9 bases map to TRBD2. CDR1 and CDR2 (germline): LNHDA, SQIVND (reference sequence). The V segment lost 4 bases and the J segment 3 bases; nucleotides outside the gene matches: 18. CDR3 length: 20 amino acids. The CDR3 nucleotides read TGTGCCAGTAGTAAAGGACTAGCGAGTTTGTGCCGGGGATACACCGGGGAGCTGTTTTTT. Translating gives CASSKGLASLCRGYTGELFF.

In nucleotides, the CDR3 is TGTGCCAGCGAAGACAGGGGGCGCGATCGGGGCTACACCTTC. Its protein is CASEDRGRDRGYTF. This chain uses TRBV19 with TRBJ1-2; 10 bases match TRBD1. CDR1 is LNHDA, CDR2 SQIVND, per germline (reference sequence). The CDR3 is 14 amino acids. With V trimmed by 9 bases and J by 8 bases, 12 bases remained unmatched.

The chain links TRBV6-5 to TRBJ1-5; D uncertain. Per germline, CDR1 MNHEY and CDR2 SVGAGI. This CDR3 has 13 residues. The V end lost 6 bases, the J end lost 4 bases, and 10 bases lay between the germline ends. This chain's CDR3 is CASSPQRNQPQHF. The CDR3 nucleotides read TGTGCCAGCAGCCCACAGAGAAATCAGCCCCAGCATTTT.

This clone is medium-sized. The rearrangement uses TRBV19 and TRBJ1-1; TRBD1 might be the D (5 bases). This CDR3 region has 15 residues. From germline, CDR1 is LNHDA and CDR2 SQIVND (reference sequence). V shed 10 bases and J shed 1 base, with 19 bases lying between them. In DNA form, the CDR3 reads TGTGCCACCACCACCTCGCAGGGTGGGAACACTGAAGCTTTCTTT. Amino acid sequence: CATTTSQGGNTEAFF.